The 9 T cell receptor beta chains below all came from one sample that was sequenced in a study of OX40 agonist ivuxolimab in advanced cancers. The assay was immunoSEQ multiplex PCR, and TCRdb's table has in-frame clones only and misses some. The sample yields roughly 84,000 clones, 81% seen once. Source: CD4+ or CD8+ T cells sorted from blood, taken in a trial of the OX40 agonist ivuxolimab. Every receptor here comes from an adult with an advanced solid tumor such as melanoma, head and neck, liver or kidney cancer.

The gene calls are TRBV27 and TRBJ2-7, with 11 bases fitting TRBD2. V dropped 3 bases and J dropped 4; count of bases not matched to a gene: 8. This CDR3 has 16 amino acids. In germline, CDR1 is MNHEY, CDR2 SMNVEV (reference sequence). This chain's CDR3 is CASSFLAGGQGYEQYF. In nucleotides, the CDR3 is TGTGCCAGCAGTTTTTTAGCGGGGGGGCAGGGTTACGAGCAGTACTTC.

The chain has TRBV5-8 and TRBJ1-4, with D maybe TRBD1 (6 bases). CDR3 length equals 14 residues. Germline lookup yields CDR1 SGHTS and CDR2 YDEGEE. V lost 0 bases and J lost 6, with 9 bases in between. As DNA, the CDR3 is TGTGCCAGCAGCTTGGGGGCAGGGGATGAAAAACTGTTTTTT. Translating it yields CASSLGAGDEKLFF. Supplemented by reference TRBV5-8 and TRBJ1-4, the full variable domain reads EAGVTQSPTHLIKTRGQQATLRCSPISGHTSVYWYQQALGLGLQFLLWYDEGEERNRGNFPPRFSGRQFPNYSSELNVNALELEDSALYLCASSLGAGDEKLFFGSGTQLSVL.

This chain links TRBV29-1 with TRBJ2-5, with a tentative D call TRBD2 (5 bases). The CDR3 length is 13 residues. V lost 4 bases and J lost 2, with 11 bases in between. Per the germline V gene, CDR1 is SQVTM and CDR2 is ANQGSEA. CDR3 sequence: CSVAAAKQETQYF. CDR3 nucleotide sequence: TGCAGCGTTGCAGCGGCTAAACAAGAGACCCAGTACTTC.

This sequence joins TRBV7-2 and TRBJ2-3; 7 nucleotides align to TRBD2. Germline values: CDR1 SGHTA, CDR2 FQGNSA. CDR3 length equals 15 residues. With 3 bases clipped from V and 3 bases from J, the junction kept 6 bases outside the gene matches. CDR3 loop: CASSFVGGPTDTQYF. The CDR3 nucleotides are TGTGCCAGCAGCTTTGTGGGAGGGCCGACAGATACGCAGTATTTT.

For this clone: At one of its ends the junction is not consistent with the germline gene, which may arise from a read error. The chain recombines TRBV19 with TRBJ2-7, with TRBD1 matching over 9 bases. The V gene's germline CDR1 is LNHDA and CDR2 SQIVND (reference sequence). The CDR3 totals 15 residues. CDR3 nucleotides: TGTGCCAGTAGTTGGTCAGGACAGGGGTCCTCCGAGCAGTACTTC. It codes for CASSWSGQGSSEQYF.

The chain recombines TRBV7-2 with TRBJ2-7; 9 positions agree with TRBD2. Germline loops: CDR1 SGHTA, CDR2 FQGNSA. The CDR3 is made up of 15 amino acids. V dropped 8 bases and J dropped 4; count of bases not matched to a gene: 12. The CDR3 sequence: CASALSLAGFYEQYF. DNA of the CDR3: TGTGCCAGCGCCCTTTCTCTAGCGGGATTTTACGAGCAGTACTTC. Full variable domain (rest looked up from reference TRBV7-2 and TRBJ2-7): GAGVSQSPSNKVTEKGKDVELRCDPISGHTALYWYRQSLGQGLEFLIYFQGNSAPDKSGLPSDRFSAERTGGSVSTLTIQRTQQEDSAVYLCASALSLAGFYEQYFGPGTRLTVT.

This clone was recorded once. A much larger clonotype is one base distant, so this may be a read error. This rearrangement joins TRBV7-3 to TRBJ2-3; the match to TRBD2 covers 7 bases. J was trimmed by 2 bases and V by 5 bases; bases with no gene match: 1. This CDR3 is 13 amino acids long. Germline-derived CDR1 and CDR2 are SGHTA and FQGTGA. This CDR3 reads CASSRDYTDTQYF. For the CDR3, the DNA is TGTGCCAGCAGCAGGGACTACACAGATACGCAGTATTTT.

The chain recombines TRBV19 with TRBJ1-6; TRBD1 matches at 10 bases. V gave up 4 bases and J gave up 7 bases; unmatched junction bases: 4. CDR1 is LNHDA and CDR2 is SQIVND in the germline V gene (reference sequence). The CDR3 loop spans 15 amino acids. CDR3 region: CASSTSTGGNSPLHF. The CDR3 DNA reads as TGTGCCAGTAGTACCTCGACAGGGGGCAATTCACCCCTCCACTTT.

This sequence joins TRBV5-1 and TRBJ1-4; 7 bases align to TRBD1. Unmatched junction bases numbered 6, after V lost 7 bases and J lost 3 bases. This CDR3 has 14 residues. The germline gives CDR1 SGHRS, CDR2 YFSETQ. CDR3 sequence reads: CASGPGQPNEKLFF. The CDR3 region has the DNA TGCGCCAGCGGGCCGGGACAGCCTAATGAAAAACTGTTTTTT.